Each of the 12 T cell receptor beta chains below was sequenced from the same sample in a study of T cells after yellow fever vaccination. TCRdb reprocessed the 5' RACE reads with MiXCR, giving one entry per CDR3 protein. The table shows roughly 400,000 distinct CDR3 sequences, with roughly 20% occurring only once. This specimen was PBMCs, taken before the yellow fever booster vaccination. The receptors were gathered from a man aged 18 to 29 who received the YFV17D yellow fever vaccine.

The rearrangement uses TRBV7-9 and TRBJ2-2; D is possibly TRBD2 (6 bases). The CDR3 is 15 residues long. The germline gives CDR1 SEHNR, CDR2 FQNEAQ (reference sequence). V was pared by 4 bases and J by 3 bases, with 12 bases between. Here the CDR3 reads CASSSTSPDTGELFF. CDR3 in DNA: TGTGCCAGCAGCTCTACTAGCCCGGACACCGGGGAGCTGTTTTTT.

This clonotype was counted a few times. The V and J genes are TRBV7-2 and TRBJ2-2, with D perhaps assigned TRBD1 or TRBD2 (7 bases each). Germline-derived CDR1 and CDR2 are SGHTA and FQGNSA. Trimming took 5 bases from V and 15 from J, leaving 22 bases between them. CDR3 length: 14 residues. CDR3 DNA sequence: TGTGCCAGCAGCGCCCGAGGGGATTCAGGGGGGGTGTTTTTT. It codes for CASSARGDSGGVFF.

The chain uses TRBV4-3 and TRBJ1-2; TRBD1 matches 8 bases. Germline V gene sequence: CDR1 LGHNA, CDR2 YSLEER. This CDR3 is built from 13 residues. With V trimmed by 4 bases and J by 6 bases, 4 bases remained unmatched. The CDR3 spells CASSPGTGDGYTF. CDR3 sequence (DNA): TGCGCCAGCAGCCCTGGGACAGGCGATGGCTACACCTTC.

V gene TRBV7-2 combines with J gene TRBJ2-1; no clear D gene. The CDR3 loop spans 15 amino acids. Germline V gene data show CDR1 as SGHTA and CDR2 as FQGNSA. Between the trimmed V and J ends, which lost 2 bases and 0 bases, there was a span of 8 bases. The CDR3 DNA follows: TGTGCCAGCAGCTTATGGTTGGGCTCCTACAATGAGCAGTTCTTC. This translates into CASSLWLGSYNEQFF.

This clonotype occurred a few times. The chain recombines TRBV29-1 with TRBJ2-7, with TRBD1 matching over 11 bases. V shed 3 bases, J shed 2 bases, and the junction held 6 bases outside the gene matches. CDR3 size: 15 residues. Germline CDR1 and CDR2: SQVTM and ANQGSEA. The CDR3 is CSVDSGQGDTYEQYF. The CDR3 coding sequence is TGCAGCGTTGATTCGGGACAGGGGGACACCTACGAGCAGTACTTC.

In this sample, this clonotype turned up a few times. The chain carries TRBV12-3 or TRBV12-4 and TRBJ1-2, with D possibly being TRBD1 (6 bases). V lost 3 bases and J lost 4, with 15 bases in between. This CDR3 has 15 residues. Here the CDR3 reads CASSFLGGASYGYTF. DNA of the CDR3: TGTGCCAGCAGTTTCCTGGGGGGGGCAAGCTATGGCTACACCTTC.

The rearrangement joins TRBV6-2 or TRBV6-3 to TRBJ2-7; possible D gene TRBD1, 6 bases. The CDR3 sequence is 13 residues long. Germline V gene sequence: CDR1 MNHEY, CDR2 SVGEGT. V lost 5 bases and J 6 bases, leaving 14 bases between the germline ends. CDR3 bases: TGTGCCAGCAGTGGACCGGGACAAGGCGAGCAGTACGTC. Translating gives CASSGPGQGEQYV.

A few counts support this clonotype. The chain joins TRBV12-3 or TRBV12-4 to TRBJ1-1, with 8 bases aligning to TRBD1. J gave up 5 bases and V 1 base, and 6 bases lay outside the gene matches. The CDR3 runs 15 residues. DNA of the CDR3: TGTGCCAGCAGTTTAGGACCAGGGGGCGGTACTGAAGCTTTCTTT. Amino acid sequence: CASSLGPGGGTEAFF.

This clonotype was counted between two and nine times. This chain connects TRBV4-2 to TRBJ2-1, with D unresolved. Germline V gene lookup returns CDR1 LGHNA and CDR2 YNFKEQ. Trimming removed 1 base at V and 2 bases at J, with 0 bases between. This CDR3 is built from 12 residues. The CDR3 spells CASSQAYNEQFF. The DNA for the CDR3 is TGTGCCAGCAGCCAAGCCTACAATGAGCAGTTCTTC.

This rearrangement joins TRBV19 to TRBJ2-5; 9 bases line up with TRBD2. The junction had 8 bases not matched to a gene; V was cut back by 5 bases and J by 1 base. This CDR3 has 16 amino acids. Per the germline V gene, CDR1 is LNHDA and CDR2 is SQIVND (reference sequence). CDR3 protein: CASSPTGSGGQETQYF. As DNA, the CDR3 is TGTGCCAGTAGTCCCACCGGTAGCGGGGGCCAAGAGACCCAGTACTTC.

The chain uses TRBV5-5 and TRBJ2-5, with TRBD1 matching 8 bases. The CDR3 is 15 amino acids. From germline, CDR1 is SGHKS and CDR2 YYEKEE (reference sequence). The J segment lost 4 bases and the V segment lost 0 bases, leaving 5 bases of the junction unmatched. The DNA of the CDR3 is TGTGCCAGCAGCTTGGCAACAGGGGGTGTAGAGACCCAGTACTTC. It encodes CASSLATGGVETQYF. Together with reference TRBV5-5 and TRBJ2-5, the CDR3 gives the full variable domain: DAGVTQSPTHLIKTRGQQVTLRCSPISGHKSVSWYQQVLGQGPQFIFQYYEKEERGRGNFPDRFSARQFPNYSSELNVNALLLGDSALYLCASSLATGGVETQYFGPGTRLLVL.

In its sample, this clonotype was seen a few times. The chain combines TRBV6-5 with TRBJ2-6; 10 nucleotides match TRBD2. The V gene end was trimmed by 8 bases and the J gene end by 2 bases; junction bases not matched to a gene: 9. The CDR3 loop spans 17 amino acids. From germline, CDR1 is MNHEY and CDR2 SVGAGI. CDR3 loop: CASGIEGLAAGANVLTF. CDR3 bases: TGTGCCAGCGGCATTGAAGGACTAGCGGCTGGGGCCAACGTCCTGACTTTC.